Sequencing of this TCR beta chain was carried out in a study of human T cells and chemical hapten exposure. The CDR3 runs to 14 residues. The V gene lost 3 bases and the J gene lost 8 bases, with 17 bases spanning the gap. The germline V gene has CDR1 MGHDK and CDR2 SYGVNS. Described time point: patch test 2, 6 weeks after DPC sensitization. Treatment described: therapeutic diphenylcyclopropenone sensitization with weekly scalp DPC. Patch tests were applied only after blood draws. Individual cDNA molecules (in the library) carried attached unique molecular identifiers. MiXCR was run by TCRdb on the RACE reads, yielding one entry per CDR3 protein. The sample holds about 82,000 distinct CDR3 sequences; about 6.6% are singletons and the top ten take approximately 1.3%. Study-level results: The study found expanded TCRs formed significantly more large CDR3 similarity clusters than controls. No change in TCRs above 1 in 1000 frequency was produced by DPC sensitization.

This clonotype occurred many times. Its target is unknown. The clonotype was recovered from a woman aged 30 to 39 with alopecia areata. Some clones in this sample may be carry-over from other donors' samples. The sample consisted of whole blood, taken in connection with sensitization to the hapten diphenylcyclopropenone (DPC). The V and J genes are TRBV25-1 and TRBJ2-7, with D possibly matching TRBD1 (6 bases). CDR3: CASSDARDTRKQYF. In nucleotides, the CDR3 is TGTGCCAGCAGTGATGCCCGGGACACGCGAAAGCAGTACTTC.